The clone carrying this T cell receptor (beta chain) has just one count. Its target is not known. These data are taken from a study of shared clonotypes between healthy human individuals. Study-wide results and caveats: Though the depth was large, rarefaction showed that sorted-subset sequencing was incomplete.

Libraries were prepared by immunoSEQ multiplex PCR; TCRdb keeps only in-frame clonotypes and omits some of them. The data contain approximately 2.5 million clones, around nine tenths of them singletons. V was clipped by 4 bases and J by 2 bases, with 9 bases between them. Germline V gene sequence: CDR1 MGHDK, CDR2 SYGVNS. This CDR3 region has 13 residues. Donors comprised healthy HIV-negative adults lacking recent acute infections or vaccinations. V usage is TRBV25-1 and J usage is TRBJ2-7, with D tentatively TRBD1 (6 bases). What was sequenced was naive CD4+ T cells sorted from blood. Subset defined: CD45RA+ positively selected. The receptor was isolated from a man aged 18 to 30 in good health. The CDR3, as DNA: TGTGCCAGCAGTGCGGCAGGGGCCTACGAGCAGTACTTC. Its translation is CASSAAGAYEQYF.